The entry below describes one TCR beta chain. Its antigen remains unknown. These data are taken from a study of cytomegalovirus exposure and HLA in healthy donors. General study results and limits: The study recorded 150 to 200 TCR beta chains that were cytomegalovirus-associated. Data from an earlier analysis indicated that most TCR beta V segments were productive either about 87% or about 30% of the time. As a later analysis showed, a missense DCLRE1C variant was linked to trimming of TCR beta V- and J-genes.

In the PCR, 60 Vbeta and 13 Jbeta primers were used. This table comes from immunoSEQ multiplex PCR, and its TCRdb copy is limited to in-frame clones, with some not included. This sample has more than 200,000 clones, with roughly 80% found just once. V was cut by 9 bases and J by 3 bases, with 14 bases left in between. Germline assignment: CDR1 LNHDA and CDR2 SQIVND (reference sequence). This CDR3 is 14 amino acids long. The source of this sequence is a girl aged 2-10 years in good health and CMV-seronegative. The sequenced sample consisted of PBMCs. The V and J genes are TRBV19 and TRBJ2-2; TRBD2 is a possible D gene (5 bases). CDR3 region: CASRPGIDTGELFF. DNA for the CDR3: TGTGCCAGCCGCCCGGGGATTGACACCGGGGAGCTGTTTTTT.